The 7 T cell receptor beta chains below all came from one sample that was sequenced in a study of OX40 agonist ivuxolimab in advanced cancers. Clones were sequenced by immunoSEQ multiplex PCR, and TCRdb holds only the in-frame ones, with some missing. The sample has about 46,000 clones, around 91% seen once. The material was CD4+ or CD8+ T cells sorted from blood, obtained in a trial of the OX40 agonist ivuxolimab. Receptor source: an adult with an advanced solid tumor such as melanoma, head and neck, liver or kidney cancer.

This chain links TRBV19 with TRBJ2-5, with 8 bases that match TRBD1. The CDR3 has 15 amino acids. Unmatched junction bases numbered 8, after V lost 7 bases and J lost 1 base. Germline assignment: CDR1 LNHDA and CDR2 SQIVND (reference sequence). The CDR3 sequence: CASNIGQGAQETQYF. For the CDR3, the DNA is TGTGCCAGTAACATAGGACAGGGAGCCCAAGAGACCCAGTACTTC. Full variable domain (rest looked up from reference TRBV19 and TRBJ2-5): DGGITQSPKYLFRKEGQNVTLSCEQNLNHDAMYWYRQDPGQGLRLIYYSQIVNDFQKGDIAEGYSVSREKKESFPLTVTSAQKNPTAFYLCASNIGQGAQETQYFGPGTRLLVL.

V is TRBV9 and J is TRBJ1-2; 7 positions match TRBD1. Unmatched junction bases numbered 16, after V lost 3 bases and J lost 8 bases. This CDR3 comprises 16 residues. Per germline, CDR1 SGDLS and CDR2 YYNGEE. Here the CDR3 reads CASSAWTTGTVGGYTF. The DNA for the CDR3 is TGTGCCAGCAGCGCATGGACCACCGGGACAGTAGGAGGCTACACCTTC. The whole variable domain, filled in from reference TRBV9 and TRBJ1-2, reads DSGVTQTPKHLITATGQRVTLRCSPRSGDLSVYWYQQSLDQGLQFLIQYYNGEERAKGNILERFSAQQFPDLHSELNLSSLELGDSALYFCASSAWTTGTVGGYTFGSGTRLTVV.

This clone was found once. The germline gene is not matched at one end of the junction; a read error may be the cause. The CDR3 nucleotides are TGTGCTAGCAGCTTAGTCGGGGGGATGGGAGAGACCCAGTACTTC. Its protein product is CASSLVGGMGETQYF. The genes are TRBV7-7 and TRBJ2-5; 7 nucleotides align to TRBD2. There are 15 residues in the CDR3. Looked up from germline, CDR1 is SSHAT and CDR2 is FNYEAQ (reference sequence).

V is TRBV9 and J is TRBJ1-4; D perhaps matches TRBD1 (5 bases). This CDR3 region has 14 residues. V was pared by 4 bases and J by 4 bases, with 11 bases between. Germline V CDR1 and CDR2: SGDLS, YYNGEE. In nucleotides, the CDR3 is TGTGCCAGCAGCTCCGGCGGGGGTAATGAAAAACTGTTTTTT. This codes for CASSSGGGNEKLFF.

This chain connects TRBV7-6 to TRBJ1-3, with 9 nucleotides matching TRBD1. CDR3 size: 18 residues. CDR1 and CDR2 from the germline V gene are SGHVS and FNYEAQ. V was pared by 5 bases and J by 0 bases, with 11 bases of the junction left unmatched. In DNA form, the CDR3 reads TGTGCCAGCAGCCCCGGCCCGGGACAGGGAAACTCTGGAAACACCATATATTTT. Translation: CASSPGPGQGNSGNTIYF.

The CDR3 DNA reads TGTGCCAGCAGCAATACGGGACAGGGATACAATGAGCAGTTCTTC. It specifies CASSNTGQGYNEQFF. The chain recombines TRBV7-6 with TRBJ2-1; TRBD1 agrees at 9 bases. The junction had 6 bases not matched to a gene; V was cut back by 5 bases and J by 4 bases. Germline loops: CDR1 SGHVS, CDR2 FNYEAQ. There are 15 residues in the CDR3.

This chain uses TRBV9 with TRBJ2-5; the D is unclear. V was cut by 1 base and J by 2 bases, with 15 bases left in between. The germline V gene encodes CDR1 SGDLS and CDR2 YYNGEE. CDR3 size: 16 residues. The CDR3 here is CASSVHSEDPQETQYF. In DNA form, the CDR3 reads TGTGCCAGCAGCGTACACTCCGAGGACCCGCAAGAGACCCAGTACTTC.